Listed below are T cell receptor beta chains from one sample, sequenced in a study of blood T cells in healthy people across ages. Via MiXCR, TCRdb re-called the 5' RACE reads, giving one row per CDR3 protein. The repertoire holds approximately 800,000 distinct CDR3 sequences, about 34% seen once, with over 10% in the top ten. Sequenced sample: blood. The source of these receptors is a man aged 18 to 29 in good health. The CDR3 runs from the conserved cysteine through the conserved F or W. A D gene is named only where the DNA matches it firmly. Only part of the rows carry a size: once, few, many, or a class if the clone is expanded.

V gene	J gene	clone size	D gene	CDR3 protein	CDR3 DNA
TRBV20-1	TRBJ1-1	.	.	CSARGQPTEAFF	TGCAGTGCTAGAGGACAGCCCACTGAAGCTTTCTTT
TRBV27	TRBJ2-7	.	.	CASSFGGASEQYF	TGTGCCAGCAGTTTTGGGGGGGCAAGCGAGCAGTACTTC
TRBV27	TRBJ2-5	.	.	CASSPRAMGPETQYF	TGTGCCAGCAGTCCACGGGCCATGGGCCCAGAGACCCAGTACTTC
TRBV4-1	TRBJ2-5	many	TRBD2	CASSHGTSGVQETQYF	TGCGCCAGCAGCCATGGGACTAGCGGGGTACAAGAGACCCAGTACTTC
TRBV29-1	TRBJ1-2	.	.	CSVNTPRGANYGYTF	TGCAGCGTAAACACGCCCCGGGGGGCTAACTATGGCTACACCTTC
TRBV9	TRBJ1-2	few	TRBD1	CASSGNRGPMNGYTF	TGTGCCAGCAGCGGTAACAGGGGTCCGATGAATGGCTACACCTTC
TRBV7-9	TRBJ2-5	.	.	CASSSQRTRGVETQYF	TGTGCCAGCAGCTCGCAGAGGACCCGAGGGGTTGAGACCCAGTACTTC
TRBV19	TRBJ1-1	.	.	CASSWRGVRGTEAFF	TGCGCCAGTAGTTGGAGGGGGGTACGGGGCACTGAAGCTTTCTTT
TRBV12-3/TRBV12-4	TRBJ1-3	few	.	CASNWPDLSGNTIYF	TGTGCCAGCAATTGGCCAGACCTCTCTGGAAACACCATATATTTT
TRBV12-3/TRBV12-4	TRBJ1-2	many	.	CASSLASAFSGYTF	TGTGCCAGCAGTTTAGCGAGCGCCTTCAGTGGCTACACCTTC
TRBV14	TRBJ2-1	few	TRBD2	CASSPGGGPYNEQFF	TGTGCCAGCAGCCCTGGGGGGGGACCCTACAATGAGCAGTTCTTC
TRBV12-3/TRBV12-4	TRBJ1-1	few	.	CASTFGTPSGTTEAFF	TGTGCCAGCACCTTCGGCACACCATCGGGAACCACTGAAGCTTTCTTT
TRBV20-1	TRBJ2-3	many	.	CSAREQAGTDTQYF	TGCAGTGCTAGAGAACAGGCTGGGACAGATACGCAGTATTTT
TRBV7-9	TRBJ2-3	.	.	CASSYRMDTDTQYF	TGTGCCAGCAGCTATCGCATGGACACAGATACGCAGTATTTT
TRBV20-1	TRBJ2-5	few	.	CSARILGGVGHQETQYF	TGCAGTGCTAGAATTTTGGGGGGCGTTGGCCACCAAGAGACCCAGTACTTC
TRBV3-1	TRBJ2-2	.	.	CASSQEALNTGELFF	TGTGCCAGCAGCCAGGAGGCCTTGAACACCGGGGAGCTGTTTTTT
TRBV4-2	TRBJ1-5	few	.	CASSQEVRGGQPQHF	TGTGCCAGCAGCCAAGAGGTGAGGGGGGGACAGCCCCAGCATTTT
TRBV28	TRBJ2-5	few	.	CASNKGTQETQYF	TGTGCCAGCAATAAGGGCACCCAAGAGACCCAGTACTTC
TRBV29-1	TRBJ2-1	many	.	CSVVMSWGAFF	TGCAGCGTTGTTATGAGTTGGGGGGCGTTCTTC
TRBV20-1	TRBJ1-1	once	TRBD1	CSARRRDRGREAFF	TGCAGTGCTCGCCGCCGGGACAGGGGACGTGAAGCTTTCTTT
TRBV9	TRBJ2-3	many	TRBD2	CASSVRGGFNTDTQYF	TGTGCCAGCAGCGTACGCGGGGGATTCAACACAGATACGCAGTATTTT
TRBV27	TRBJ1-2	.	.	CASRTYSNYGYTF	TGTGCCAGCAGGACTTACTCTAACTATGGCTACACCTTC